This TCR beta chain is from a study of cytomegalovirus exposure and HLA in healthy donors (dated by TCRdb to 2016 to 2017). About the study as a whole: The 550 to 750 repertoires of the first cohort and the 120 validation repertoires were produced on the same platform, according to a later analysis. The study aimed to test whether cataloging public T cell receptors could reveal signatures of past pathogen exposure. Besides the first cohort of around 700 subjects, a separate validation cohort made up of 120 or so different subjects was used. High-throughput TCR immunosequencing, statistical association of individual TCRs with disease status, and machine learning were combined to predict cytomegalovirus infection status.

The germline V gene encodes CDR1 MNHNS and CDR2 SASEGT. The junction carries 12 bases between V and J, which are trimmed by 3 bases and 6 bases respectively. The CDR3, cysteine through phenylalanine, is 13 amino acids long. Left in the record is the CDR3 DNA by itself, 39 bases read in frame from the first base. The method was the immunoSEQ multiplex PCR assay. In the source study's methods: A statistical classification framework was developed to diagnose cytomegalovirus status using the catalog of TCR beta chain sequences. Entries here come from immuneACCESS through TCRdb and include only in-frame sequences with V and J called. Some clones fail to appear in such tables; in the studies checked, an unresolved V gene covers under half of the shortfall, and the cause of the remainder is unknown. The D gene and trimming were derived from the DNA, and the V and J assignments and clone size from that table. Counted in this sample were hundreds of thousands of clones; just over 85% of them appeared once. The ten largest clones add up to about 0.8% of the sample.

Donors formed part of the validation cohort, which comprised 120 subjects and was distinct from the first cohort of 666 subjects. About this clone itself: There is no known antigen for this receptor. Base qualities were left out, and no much larger clone turns up one base away.

Overall results and qualifications from the work: In vitro tests confirmed that three of the cytomegalovirus-associated TCR beta chains recognize cytomegalovirus antigens. While some public TCRs were present in many individuals, most TCR sequences turned up only very rarely across donors. In both the original and validation cohorts, the classifier was reported to diagnose cytomegalovirus status with high specificity and sensitivity. It was suggested by the authors that the approach could potentially be generalized to other disease states and immunological phenotypes. In a later analysis, TCRs clustered in the first cohort were found to also tend to co-occur in the roughly 120 validation repertoires, with 90% to 95% of cluster scores above 0. The validation cohort had no HLA typing available for a later analysis, so co-occurrence within that cohort was assessed over all 120 or so repertoires. A total of about 180 TCR beta chains were listed by the study as associated with cytomegalovirus.

Source material: PBMCs. This TCR was recovered from a woman under 30 in good health and CMV-seronegative. Recombination linked TRBV6-1 to TRBJ2-7, with a tentative D gene TRBD2 over 6 matching bases. The CDR3 protein: CASSEPRGSEQYF. The DNA sequence is as follows: TGTGCCAGCAGTGAGCCCCGGGGGTCCGAGCAGTACTTC.